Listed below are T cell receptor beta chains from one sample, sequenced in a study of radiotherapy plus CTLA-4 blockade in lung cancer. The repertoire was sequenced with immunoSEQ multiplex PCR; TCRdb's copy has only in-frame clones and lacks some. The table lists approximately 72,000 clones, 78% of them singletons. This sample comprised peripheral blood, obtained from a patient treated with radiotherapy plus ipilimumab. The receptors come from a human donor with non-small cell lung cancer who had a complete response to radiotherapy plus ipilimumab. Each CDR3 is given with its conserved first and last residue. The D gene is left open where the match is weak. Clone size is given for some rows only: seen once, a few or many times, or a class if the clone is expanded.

cdr3_aa: CASSRDRGYNEQFF; cdr3_nt: TGCGCCAGCAGCCGGGACAGGGGCTACAATGAGCAGTTCTTC; clone_size: NA; d_call: TRBD1; v_call: TRBV4-1; j_call: TRBJ2-1
cdr3_aa: CASDRGNTEAFF; cdr3_nt: TGTGCCAGCGACAGGGGAAACACTGAAGCTTTCTTT; clone_size: NA; d_call: TRBD1; v_call: TRBV7-9; j_call: TRBJ1-1
cdr3_aa: CASSLRGPREAFF; cdr3_nt: TGTGCCAGCAGTTTACGTGGGCCACGCGAAGCTTTCTTT; clone_size: NA; d_call: NA; v_call: TRBV27; j_call: TRBJ1-1
cdr3_aa: CASSPPSGFGRFDEQFF; cdr3_nt: TGTGCCAGCTCACCACCGAGCGGGTTCGGTCGATTCGATGAGCAGTTCTTC; clone_size: NA; d_call: NA; v_call: TRBV18; j_call: TRBJ2-1
cdr3_aa: CASSENNEQFF; cdr3_nt: TGTGCCAGCTCAGAAAACAATGAGCAGTTCTTC; clone_size: NA; d_call: NA; v_call: TRBV18; j_call: TRBJ2-1
cdr3_aa: CASSGGMGTEAFF; cdr3_nt: TGTGCCAGCAGCGGGGGGATGGGCACTGAAGCTTTCTTT; clone_size: NA; d_call: NA; v_call: TRBV2; j_call: TRBJ1-1
cdr3_aa: CASRTSGGVALEQYF; cdr3_nt: TGTGCCAGCAGGACTAGCGGGGGGGTCGCTCTGGAGCAGTACTTC; clone_size: NA; d_call: TRBD2; v_call: TRBV6-6; j_call: TRBJ2-7
cdr3_aa: CATSRETGGYGYTF; cdr3_nt: TGTGCCACCAGCAGAGAAACAGGGGGCTATGGCTACACCTTC; clone_size: NA; d_call: TRBD1; v_call: TRBV15; j_call: TRBJ1-2
cdr3_aa: CASRSTGITDTQYF; cdr3_nt: TGTGCCAGCAGGTCGACAGGGATCACAGATACGCAGTATTTT; clone_size: few; d_call: TRBD1; v_call: TRBV2; j_call: TRBJ2-3
cdr3_aa: CASSYSGTRQAFF; cdr3_nt: TGTGCCAGCAGTTACTCGGGGACACGCCAAGCTTTCTTT; clone_size: NA; d_call: NA; v_call: TRBV6-5; j_call: TRBJ1-1
cdr3_aa: CASSSIDQGEAFF; cdr3_nt: TGTGCCAGCAGCTCAATTGACCAGGGGGAAGCTTTCTTT; clone_size: few; d_call: NA; v_call: TRBV7-2; j_call: TRBJ1-1
cdr3_aa: CASSWPQAQLNEQFF; cdr3_nt: TGTGCCAGCAGTTGGCCCCAGGCTCAACTCAATGAGCAGTTCTTC; clone_size: NA; d_call: NA; v_call: TRBV27; j_call: TRBJ2-1
cdr3_aa: CASSARLGPYNEQFF; cdr3_nt: TGTGCCAGCAGTGCTCGGTTGGGCCCCTACAATGAGCAGTTCTTC; clone_size: few; d_call: NA; v_call: TRBV25-1; j_call: TRBJ2-1
cdr3_aa: CASMETLVNTEAFF; cdr3_nt: TGTGCCAGCATGGAGACACTCGTGAACACTGAAGCTTTCTTT; clone_size: once; d_call: NA; v_call: TRBV2; j_call: TRBJ1-1
cdr3_aa: CASSSGGRELRYNEQFF; cdr3_nt: TGTGCCAGCAGCTCGGGGGGGCGGGAGCTGAGGTACAATGAGCAGTTCTTC; clone_size: few; d_call: TRBD2; v_call: TRBV13; j_call: TRBJ2-1
cdr3_aa: CASSPSTAGNTIYF; cdr3_nt: TGTGCCAGCAGCCCGAGCACAGCTGGAAACACCATATATTTT; clone_size: few; d_call: NA; v_call: TRBV7-9; j_call: TRBJ1-3
cdr3_aa: CASSFGTGGTGELFF; cdr3_nt: TGTGCCAGCAGCTTTGGGACAGGGGGCACCGGGGAGCTGTTTTTT; clone_size: NA; d_call: TRBD1; v_call: TRBV9; j_call: TRBJ2-2
cdr3_aa: CASSQNNGYTF; cdr3_nt: TGCGCCAGCAGCCAAAACAATGGCTACACCTTC; clone_size: NA; d_call: NA; v_call: TRBV4-1; j_call: TRBJ1-2
cdr3_aa: CASSIYRDRGYEQYF; cdr3_nt: TGCGCCAGCAGCATTTACCGGGACAGAGGCTACGAGCAGTACTTC; clone_size: NA; d_call: TRBD1; v_call: TRBV5-1; j_call: TRBJ2-7
cdr3_aa: CASSYMGETDTQYF; cdr3_nt: TGCGCCAGCAGTTATATGGGGGAAACAGATACGCAGTATTTT; clone_size: NA; d_call: NA; v_call: TRBV10-1; j_call: TRBJ2-3
cdr3_aa: CASSPSGGFNTGELFF; cdr3_nt: TGTGCCAGCTCACCATCAGGGGGCTTTAACACCGGGGAGCTGTTTTTT; clone_size: NA; d_call: TRBD1; v_call: TRBV18; j_call: TRBJ2-2
cdr3_aa: CASTTFRSSYGYTF; cdr3_nt: TGTGCCAGCACCACTTTCCGGTCATCTTATGGCTACACCTTC; clone_size: NA; d_call: NA; v_call: TRBV5-8; j_call: TRBJ1-2
cdr3_aa: CASSLGLNTEAFF; cdr3_nt: TGCGCCAGCAGCTTAGGATTGAACACTGAAGCTTTCTTT; clone_size: once; d_call: NA; v_call: TRBV5-1; j_call: TRBJ1-1
cdr3_aa: CASIMSGVSYEQYF; cdr3_nt: TGTGCCAGCATCATGTCCGGGGTCTCCTACGAGCAGTACTTC; clone_size: once; d_call: NA; v_call: TRBV11-2; j_call: TRBJ2-7
cdr3_aa: CASSLEVGFYGYTF; cdr3_nt: TGTGCCAGCAGCTTAGAGGTGGGGTTCTATGGCTACACCTTC; clone_size: NA; d_call: NA; v_call: TRBV7-9; j_call: TRBJ1-2
cdr3_aa: CASSFKAIGDGNYEQYF; cdr3_nt: TGCGCCAGCAGCTTCAAGGCAATTGGGGACGGCAACTACGAGCAGTACTTC; clone_size: NA; d_call: NA; v_call: TRBV5-1; j_call: TRBJ2-7
cdr3_aa: CASSDSFYNEQFF; cdr3_nt: TGTGCCAGCAGTGACTCATTCTACAATGAGCAGTTCTTC; clone_size: NA; d_call: NA; v_call: TRBV2; j_call: TRBJ2-1
cdr3_aa: CASSDGDRASFPLIF; cdr3_nt: TGTGCCAGCAGTGATGGGGACAGAGCAAGCTTCCCTCTAATCTTC; clone_size: NA; d_call: TRBD1; v_call: TRBV2; j_call: TRBJ2-1
cdr3_aa: CASSDRDSLSYEQYF; cdr3_nt: TGTGCCAGCAGCGATCGGGACAGTCTCTCCTACGAGCAGTACTTC; clone_size: NA; d_call: TRBD1; v_call: TRBV7-2; j_call: TRBJ2-7
cdr3_aa: CASSRAGADGYTF; cdr3_nt: TGTGCCAGCAGTAGGGCGGGGGCGGATGGCTACACCTTC; clone_size: NA; d_call: NA; v_call: TRBV7-6; j_call: TRBJ1-2
cdr3_aa: CASSEMGQGAHEQFF; cdr3_nt: TGTGCCAGCAGCGAGATGGGACAGGGGGCCCATGAGCAGTTCTTC; clone_size: NA; d_call: TRBD1; v_call: TRBV6-4; j_call: TRBJ2-1
cdr3_aa: CASSLVGTTTGELFF; cdr3_nt: TGTGCCAGCAGCTTGGTAGGGACTACGACCGGGGAGCTGTTTTTT; clone_size: NA; d_call: TRBD2; v_call: TRBV5-4; j_call: TRBJ2-2
cdr3_aa: CASTMDYGYTF; cdr3_nt: TGTGCCAGTACCATGGACTATGGCTACACCTTC; clone_size: NA; d_call: NA; v_call: TRBV19; j_call: TRBJ1-2
cdr3_aa: CASSLRTSAGANVLTF; cdr3_nt: TGTGCCAGCAGTCTCCGGACAAGTGCTGGGGCCAACGTCCTGACTTTC; clone_size: NA; d_call: NA; v_call: TRBV27; j_call: TRBJ2-6
cdr3_aa: CASSSDRDTEAFF; cdr3_nt: TGTGCCAGCAGCTCGGACCGAGACACTGAAGCTTTCTTT; clone_size: NA; d_call: NA; v_call: TRBV5-6; j_call: TRBJ1-1
cdr3_aa: CASRTGTERNTIYF; cdr3_nt: TGTGCCAGCAGAACCGGGACAGAGAGAAACACCATATATTTT; clone_size: once; d_call: TRBD1; v_call: TRBV6-6; j_call: TRBJ1-3
cdr3_aa: CASSPGETQYF; cdr3_nt: TGTGCCAGCTCACCGGGCGAGACCCAGTACTTC; clone_size: NA; d_call: NA; v_call: TRBV18; j_call: TRBJ2-5
cdr3_aa: CASGTDYNSPLHF; cdr3_nt: TGTGCCAGCGGGACAGACTATAATTCACCCCTCCACTTT; clone_size: NA; d_call: TRBD1; v_call: TRBV6-5; j_call: TRBJ1-6
cdr3_aa: CASSLAGDRGQAFF; cdr3_nt: TGCGCCAGCAGCTTGGCCGGGGACAGGGGGCAAGCTTTCTTT; clone_size: NA; d_call: TRBD1; v_call: TRBV5-1; j_call: TRBJ1-1
cdr3_aa: CASSGVRKSGANVLTF; cdr3_nt: TGTGCCAGCAGTGGCGTCAGGAAATCTGGGGCCAACGTCCTGACTTTC; clone_size: NA; d_call: NA; v_call: TRBV2; j_call: TRBJ2-6
cdr3_aa: CASSRTPTTSGGPYNEQFF; cdr3_nt: TGTGCCAGCAGCCGAACACCAACAACTAGCGGGGGTCCTTACAATGAGCAGTTCTTC; clone_size: NA; d_call: TRBD2; v_call: TRBV7-6; j_call: TRBJ2-1
cdr3_aa: CAWSGGIQETQYF; cdr3_nt: TGTGCCTGGAGTGGAGGGATCCAAGAGACCCAGTACTTC; clone_size: NA; d_call: NA; v_call: TRBV30; j_call: TRBJ2-5
cdr3_aa: CASSRRQGGDTQYF; cdr3_nt: TGCGCCAGCAGCCGCAGACAGGGTGGAGATACGCAGTATTTT; clone_size: NA; d_call: TRBD1; v_call: TRBV4-1; j_call: TRBJ2-3
cdr3_aa: CASRSGVMGNTIYF; cdr3_nt: TGTGCCAGCAGATCGGGGGTTATGGGAAACACCATATATTTT; clone_size: many; d_call: NA; v_call: TRBV6-1; j_call: TRBJ1-3
cdr3_aa: CASSQEDSSNQPQHF; cdr3_nt: TGTGCCAGCAGCCAAGAGGACAGTAGCAATCAGCCCCAGCATTTT; clone_size: NA; d_call: NA; v_call: TRBV4-2; j_call: TRBJ1-5
cdr3_aa: CASTNTLRDTEAFF; cdr3_nt: TGTGCCAGCACCAACACCCTAAGGGACACTGAAGCTTTCTTT; clone_size: NA; d_call: NA; v_call: TRBV7-9; j_call: TRBJ1-1
cdr3_aa: CASSIRETYGYTF; cdr3_nt: TGTGCCAGTAGTATTCGAGAAACCTATGGCTACACCTTC; clone_size: few; d_call: NA; v_call: TRBV19; j_call: TRBJ1-2
cdr3_aa: CASSVRGQTSNQPQHF; cdr3_nt: TGTGCCAGCAGCGTAAGGGGACAGACTAGCAATCAGCCCCAGCATTTT; clone_size: NA; d_call: TRBD1; v_call: TRBV7-2; j_call: TRBJ1-5
cdr3_aa: CASSTGTVGIQETQYF; cdr3_nt: TGTGCCAGTAGTACAGGGACAGTGGGGATCCAAGAGACCCAGTACTTC; clone_size: NA; d_call: TRBD1; v_call: TRBV19; j_call: TRBJ2-5
cdr3_aa: CASSPASGGVRDEQFF; cdr3_nt: TGTGCCAGCAGCCCGGCTAGCGGGGGTGTTCGGGATGAGCAGTTCTTC; clone_size: NA; d_call: TRBD2; v_call: TRBV5-4; j_call: TRBJ2-1
cdr3_aa: CASSLVGGGPSSEAFF; cdr3_nt: TGTGCCAGCAGCTTAGTAGGCGGGGGACCCTCTTCTGAAGCTTTCTTT; clone_size: medium-sized; d_call: NA; v_call: TRBV7-8; j_call: TRBJ1-1